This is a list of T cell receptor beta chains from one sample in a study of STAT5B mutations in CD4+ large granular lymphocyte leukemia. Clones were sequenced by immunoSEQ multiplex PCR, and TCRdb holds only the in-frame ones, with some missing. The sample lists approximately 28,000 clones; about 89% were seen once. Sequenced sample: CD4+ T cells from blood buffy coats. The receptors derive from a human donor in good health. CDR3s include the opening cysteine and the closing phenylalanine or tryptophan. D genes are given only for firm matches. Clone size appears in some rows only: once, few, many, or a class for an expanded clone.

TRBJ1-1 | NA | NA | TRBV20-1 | CSARKEVEAFF | TGCAGTGCTAGAAAGGAAGTTGAAGCTTTCTTT
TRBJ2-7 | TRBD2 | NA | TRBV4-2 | CASSPETSGFSYEQYF | TGTGCCAGCAGCCCCGAGACTAGCGGATTCTCCTACGAGCAGTACTTC
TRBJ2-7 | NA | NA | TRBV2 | CASSEFSLGEQYF | TGTGCCAGCAGTGAATTTAGTTTAGGCGAGCAGTACTTC
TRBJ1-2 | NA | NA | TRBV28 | CASTQGRADGYTF | TGTGCCAGCACCCAAGGCAGGGCCGATGGCTACACCTTC
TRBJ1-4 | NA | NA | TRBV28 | CASNPPGGEKLFF | TGTGCCAGCAACCCGCCGGGGGGCGAAAAACTGTTTTTT
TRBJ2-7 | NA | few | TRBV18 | CASSPSGRDSYEQYF | TGTGCCAGCTCACCTTCGGGCAGGGACTCCTACGAGCAGTACTTC
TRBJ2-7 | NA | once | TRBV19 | CASSSNARYEQYF | TGTGCCAGTAGCTCGAACGCCCGGTACGAGCAGTACTTC
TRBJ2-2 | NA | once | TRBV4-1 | CASSQQFRVMTGELFF | TGCGCCAGCAGCCAACAATTTCGGGTCATGACCGGGGAGCTGTTTTTT
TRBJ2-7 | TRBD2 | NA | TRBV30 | CASSGSIHEQYF | TGTGCCTCGAGCGGGAGTATCCACGAGCAGTACTTC
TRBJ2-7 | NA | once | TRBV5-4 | CASSSQNEQYF | TGTGCCAGCAGCTCGCAGAACGAGCAGTACTTC
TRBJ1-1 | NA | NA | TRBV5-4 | CASSSSGGGSTEAFF | TGTGCCAGCAGCTCCTCGGGAGGGGGAAGCACTGAAGCTTTCTTT
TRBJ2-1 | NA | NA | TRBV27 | CASSFSGPNEQFF | TGTGCCAGCAGTTTCTCAGGGCCCAATGAGCAGTTCTTC
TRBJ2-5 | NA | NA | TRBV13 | CASSFRGPAPGTQYF | TGTGCCAGCAGCTTTCGGGGACCCGCCCCGGGGACCCAGTACTTC